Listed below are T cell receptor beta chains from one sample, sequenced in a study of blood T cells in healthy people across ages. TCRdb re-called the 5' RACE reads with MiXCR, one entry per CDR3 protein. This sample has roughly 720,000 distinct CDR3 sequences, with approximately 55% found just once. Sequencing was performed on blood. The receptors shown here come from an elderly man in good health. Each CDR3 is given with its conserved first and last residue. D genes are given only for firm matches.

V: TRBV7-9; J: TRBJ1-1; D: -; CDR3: CASSLINSEAFF; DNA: TGTGCCAGCAGCCTTATCAACAGTGAAGCTTTCTTT
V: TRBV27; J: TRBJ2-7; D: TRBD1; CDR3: CASRASGTGVAYEQYF; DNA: TGTGCCAGCAGGGCCTCCGGGACAGGTGTGGCCTACGAGCAGTACTTC
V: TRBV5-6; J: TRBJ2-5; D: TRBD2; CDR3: CASTLGHGSSGETQYF; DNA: TGTGCCAGCACCCTAGGACACGGATCTAGCGGAGAGACCCAGTACTTC
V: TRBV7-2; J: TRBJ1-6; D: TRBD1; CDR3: CASSLQGDNSPLHF; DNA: TGTGCCAGCAGCTTACAGGGGGATAATTCACCCCTCCACTTT
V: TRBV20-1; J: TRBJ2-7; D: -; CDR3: CSAPRGVSSYEQYF; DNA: TGCAGTGCTCCCAGGGGGGTGAGCTCCTACGAGCAGTACTTC
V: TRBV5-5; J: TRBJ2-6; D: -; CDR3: CASSLDAGARWGPPGANVLTF; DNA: TGTGCCAGCAGCTTGGATGCGGGGGCGCGTTGGGGACCGCCTGGGGCCAACGTCCTGACTTTC
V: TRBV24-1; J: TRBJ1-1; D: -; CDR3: CATSAQGVGEAFF; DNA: TGTGCCACCAGTGCGCAGGGAGTAGGGGAAGCTTTCTTT
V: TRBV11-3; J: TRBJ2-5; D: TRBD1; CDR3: CASSHGTVQETQYF; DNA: TGCGCCAGCAGCCATGGGACAGTGCAAGAGACCCAGTACTTC
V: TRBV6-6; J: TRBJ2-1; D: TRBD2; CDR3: CASSYSPLAGLYNEQFF; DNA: TGTGCCAGCAGTTACTCTCCACTAGCGGGACTATACAATGAGCAGTTCTTC
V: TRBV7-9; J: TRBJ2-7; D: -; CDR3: CASSLSGHPTEQYF; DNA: TGTGCCAGCAGCTTATCTGGACACCCCACCGAGCAGTACTTC
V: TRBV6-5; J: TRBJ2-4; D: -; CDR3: CASSLNLVGEQYF; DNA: TGTGCCAGCAGTTTAAACCTGGTCGGGGAGCAGTACTTC
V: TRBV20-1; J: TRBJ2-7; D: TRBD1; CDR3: CSATRPGTAGEQYF; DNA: TGCAGTGCCACAAGGCCCGGGACAGCCGGCGAGCAGTACTTC
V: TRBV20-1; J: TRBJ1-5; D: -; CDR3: CSANAALSNQPQHF; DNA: TGCAGTGCCAACGCCGCCCTTAGCAATCAGCCCCAGCATTTT
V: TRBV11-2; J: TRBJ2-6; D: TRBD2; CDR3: CASTQWGLAGAGANVLTF; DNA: TGTGCCAGCACCCAATGGGGACTAGCGGGAGCTGGGGCCAACGTCCTGACTTTC
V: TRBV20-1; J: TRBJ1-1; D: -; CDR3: CSAGIAGREGNTEAFF; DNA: TGCAGTGCTGGAATAGCAGGGAGGGAGGGGAACACTGAAGCTTTCTTT
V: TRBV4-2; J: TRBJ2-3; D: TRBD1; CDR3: CASSQDSSGQGGRYAYF; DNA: TGTGCCAGCAGCCAAGATTCGTCAGGACAGGGAGGCAGATACGCGTATTTT
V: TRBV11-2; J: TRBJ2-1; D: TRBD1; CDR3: CASSLYRGQFF; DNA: TGTGCCAGCAGCTTATACAGGGGTCAGTTCTTC